These 5 T cell receptor beta chains originate from one sample sequenced in a study of shared clonotypes between healthy human individuals. Sequencing used immunoSEQ multiplex PCR; TCRdb keeps in-frame clones, though not all of them. This sample has 950,000 to 1,100,000 clones, with about three quarters found just once. The sequenced material came from memory CD4+ T cells sorted from blood. Subset given: CD45RA-negative fraction. These receptors all come from a man younger than 35 in good health.

V is TRBV15 and J is TRBJ1-6; perhaps TRBD1 as D (5 bases). In germline, CDR1 is LNHNV, CDR2 YYDKDF (reference sequence). The germline V and J ends were trimmed by 0 bases and 3 bases, with 12 bases remaining between them. The CDR3 is 17 amino acids. The DNA for the CDR3 is TGTGCCACCAGCAGAGATATAAGGGGCCTCTATAATTCACCCCTCCACTTT. Translating it yields CATSRDIRGLYNSPLHF.

This clone was seen more than once but under ten times. The V and J genes are TRBV25-1 and TRBJ1-2; D unresolved. Germline CDR1 is MGHDK and CDR2 is SYGVNS. The CDR3 extends over 14 amino acids. Trimming removed 1 base from V and 3 bases from J, with 9 bases in between. CDR3 DNA sequence: TGTGCCAGCAGTGAATTTGCAGGAGACTATGGCTACACCTTC. Translated: CASSEFAGDYGYTF.

This clone was seen just once. The chain couples TRBV19 to TRBJ1-5, with 8 positions matching TRBD1. CDR3 length: 14 residues. Germline CDR1 reads LNHDA; CDR2 reads SQIVND (reference sequence). V lost 3 bases and J lost 8; bases outside the gene matches: 6. In nucleotides, the CDR3 is TGTGCCAGTAGTATTGGCAGGGGGCAGGAGCCCCAGCATTTT. The encoded protein is CASSIGRGQEPQHF.

The chain joins TRBV6-1 to TRBJ1-1, with a possible D match to TRBD1 (5 bases). CDR1 MNHNS and CDR2 SASEGT come from the germline V gene. The germline V and J ends were trimmed by 7 bases and 9 bases, with 18 bases remaining between them. This CDR3 contains 13 residues. For the CDR3, the DNA is TGTGCCAGCAATACCGGCGGAGGGACCCAAGCTTTCTTT. Amino acids: CASNTGGGTQAFF.

The chain combines TRBV10-3 with TRBJ2-7; 8 nucleotides align to TRBD2. Germline CDR1 ENHRY, CDR2 SYGVKD. The CDR3 runs 14 residues. With V trimmed by 10 bases and J by 1 base, 9 bases remained unmatched. The CDR3 DNA follows: TGTGCCACGGGGGGGCTAGCGGGTTCCTACGAGCAGTACTTC. This sequence encodes CATGGLAGSYEQYF.